These 11 T cell receptor beta chains were all obtained from the same sample, sequenced in a study of blood T cell repertoires in COVID-19. Method: immunoSEQ multiplex PCR; TCRdb's copy keeps in-frame clones and lacks some. The repertoire consists of some 270,000 clones, with approximately 91% occurring once and the leading ten covering about 1.7%. The sequenced sample was PBMCs or T cells enriched from blood (not recorded which). Source of these receptors: a woman in her 40s who had recovered from COVID-19.

The chain is built from TRBV5-1 and TRBJ1-1, with D possibly being TRBD1 (6 bases). The germline V and J ends were trimmed by 0 bases and 1 base, with 13 bases remaining between them. The germline CDR1 and CDR2 sequences are SGHRS and YFSETQ. The CDR3 totals 16 residues. CDR3: CASSLGFGQTNTEAFF. CDR3 in DNA: TGCGCCAGCAGCTTGGGGTTCGGACAGACGAACACTGAAGCTTTCTTT.

The CDR3 is CASSLSRRGWDQPQHF. The CDR3 bases are TGTGCCAGCAGTTTATCTAGGAGGGGTTGGGATCAGCCCCAGCATTTT. This chain joins TRBV27 and TRBJ1-5; D possibly corresponds to TRBD1 (5 bases). Germline V gene lookup returns CDR1 MNHEY and CDR2 SMNVEV (reference sequence). Trimming removed 0 bases at V and 5 bases at J, with 14 bases between. The CDR3 is made up of 16 amino acids.

The chain is built from TRBV2 and TRBJ2-7; the match to TRBD1 covers 7 bases. Trimming at V came to 7 bases and at J to 5 bases, leaving 8 bases not matched to a gene. In germline, CDR1 is SNHLY, CDR2 FYNNEI. The CDR3 loop spans 13 amino acids. CDR3 amino acids: CASNRQGTNEQYF. Here the CDR3 DNA reads TGTGCCAGCAATCGACAGGGAACGAACGAGCAGTACTTC.

V is TRBV19 and J is TRBJ1-6; 7 nucleotides align to TRBD1. The CDR3 contains 14 residues. The ends lost 5 bases at V and 8 bases at J; junction bases unmatched: 6. Germline CDR1 reads LNHDA; CDR2 reads SQIVND (reference sequence). The CDR3: CASSATGAYSPLHF. The CDR3 bases are TGTGCCAGTAGTGCAACAGGGGCTTATTCACCCCTCCACTTT. Full variable domain (remainder filled in from reference TRBV19 and TRBJ1-6): DGGITQSPKYLFRKEGQNVTLSCEQNLNHDAMYWYRQDPGQGLRLIYYSQIVNDFQKGDIAEGYSVSREKKESFPLTVTSAQKNPTAFYLCASSATGAYSPLHFGNGTRLTVT.

The chain uses TRBV6-5 and TRBJ1-4; D call uncertain. V gave up 6 bases and J gave up 11 bases, with 16 bases separating them. The CDR3 runs 13 residues. Germline V gene lookup returns CDR1 MNHEY and CDR2 SVGAGI. This CDR3 reads CASRSLISGKLFF. CDR3 nucleotide sequence: TGTGCCAGCAGATCCCTGATTTCCGGGAAACTGTTTTTT.

This clone was seen a few times. The chain has TRBV5-1 and TRBJ1-5, with 10 bases that match TRBD1. V lost 3 bases, J lost 4 bases, and 4 bases stayed unmatched. The CDR3 runs to 15 residues. Germline V CDR1 and CDR2: SGHRS, YFSETQ. The CDR3 coding sequence is TGCGCCAGCAGCTCGGGACAGGGGATAAATCAGCCCCAGCATTTT. Amino acid sequence: CASSSGQGINQPQHF.

The genes are TRBV2 and TRBJ1-4; 7 nucleotides align to TRBD1. The CDR3 loop spans 15 amino acids. Losses at the gene ends were 6 bases for V and 4 bases for J; bases not matched to a gene: 8. Germline V gene sequence: CDR1 SNHLY, CDR2 FYNNEI. In DNA, the CDR3 is TGTGCCAGCAGCATCTCTCAGGGGGATAATGAAAAACTGTTTTTT. Protein product: CASSISQGDNEKLFF.

The chain is built from TRBV2 and TRBJ1-4, with 7 bases fitting TRBD1. The CDR3 length is 16 residues. Germline assignment: CDR1 SNHLY and CDR2 FYNNEI. Losses at the gene ends were 1 base for V and 4 bases for J; bases not matched to a gene: 6. The CDR3 coding sequence is TGTGCCAGCAGTGAAGGGGACAGTCGAATTAATGAAAAACTGTTTTTT. Its protein product is CASSEGDSRINEKLFF.

The V gene is TRBV29-1, the J gene TRBJ1-1; D is possibly TRBD1 (5 bases). The V and J ends lost 4 bases and 10 bases respectively, with 13 bases between them. Germline V CDR1 and CDR2: SQVTM, ANQGSEA. The CDR3 is 11 residues long. The CDR3 protein is CSVVGRGGAFF. The DNA for the CDR3 is TGCAGCGTTGTAGGGCGCGGGGGAGCTTTCTTT.

The J gene is TRBJ2-7, the V gene TRBV5-1; D is possibly TRBD2 (5 bases). The CDR3 is 12 residues long. The V end was cut by 4 bases, the J end by 5 bases, with 10 bases between. Germline CDR1 reads SGHRS; CDR2 reads YFSETQ. The CDR3 coding sequence is TGCGCCAGCAGCGGAGGAAGTGACGAGCAGTACTTC. It codes for CASSGGSDEQYF.

The chain uses TRBV5-4 and TRBJ1-2, with TRBD1 identical over 10 bases. The CDR3 has 14 amino acids. The V gene's germline CDR1 is SGHNT and CDR2 YYREEE (reference sequence). V shed 3 bases, J shed 3 bases, and the junction held 2 bases outside the gene matches. The CDR3 nucleotides are TGTGCCAGCAGCTCGACAGGGGGCCACTATGGCTACACCTTC. It encodes CASSSTGGHYGYTF.